This entry lists 32 T cell receptor beta chains sequenced from one sample in a study of blood T cell repertoires in COVID-19. Clones were read by immunoSEQ multiplex PCR, and TCRdb kept only the in-frame ones, dropping some. The data show over 200,000 clones, around 80% seen once. Sequencing input: PBMCs or T cells enriched from blood (not recorded which). These TCRs come from a man aged 55 to 70 who had recovered from COVID-19.

V is TRBV5-1 and J is TRBJ2-5, with TRBD1 matching 8 bases. The J segment lost 5 bases and the V segment lost 7 bases, leaving 10 bases of the junction unmatched. From germline, CDR1 is SGHRS and CDR2 YFSETQ. This CDR3 spans 14 amino acids. This chain's CDR3 is CASAEFGQGETQYF. The DNA for the CDR3 is TGCGCCAGCGCCGAGTTTGGACAGGGCGAGACCCAGTACTTC.

V is TRBV27 and J is TRBJ1-5; 9 bases are shared with TRBD1. This CDR3 comprises 15 residues. The germline gives CDR1 MNHEY, CDR2 SMNVEV (reference sequence). Trimming removed 4 bases from V and 3 bases from J; junction bases left unmatched: 4. Here the CDR3 reads CASSSRDRVNQPQHF. The CDR3 coding sequence is TGTGCCAGCAGTTCAAGGGACAGGGTCAATCAGCCCCAGCATTTT.

The rearrangement uses TRBV19 and TRBJ1-5, with D hard to call. The CDR3 consists of 13 residues. The V gene's germline CDR1 is LNHDA and CDR2 SQIVND (reference sequence). Trimming cost V 6 bases and J 5 bases, with 11 bases left between them. CDR3 nucleotides: TGTGCCAGTAGCACTCAGGTATATCAGCCCCAGCATTTT. This sequence encodes CASSTQVYQPQHF. The variable domain in full, completed from reference TRBV19 and TRBJ1-5, reads DGGITQSPKYLFRKEGQNVTLSCEQNLNHDAMYWYRQDPGQGLRLIYYSQIVNDFQKGDIAEGYSVSREKKESFPLTVTSAQKNPTAFYLCASSTQVYQPQHFGDGTRLSIL.

The chain carries TRBV6-5 and TRBJ1-2, with D unclear. Deletions cut 6 bases from V and 6 bases from J, with 14 bases between. CDR3 length: 13 residues. The V gene's germline CDR1 is MNHEY and CDR2 SVGAGI. The CDR3 protein is CASRRGIEDGYTF. CDR3 nucleotides: TGTGCCAGCAGACGGGGAATTGAGGATGGCTACACCTTC.

Points on this clone: Germline and junction disagree at one end, which may indicate a read error. The chain carries TRBV2 and TRBJ1-4, with TRBD1 as a possible D gene (5 bases). The CDR3 is 14 residues long. Germline lookup yields CDR1 SNHLY and CDR2 FYNNEI. CDR3 protein: CASSLQATNEKLFF. The CDR3 DNA is TGTGCCAGCAGTCTACAGGCAACGAATGAAAAACTGTTTTTT.

This chain joins TRBV7-9 and TRBJ1-2; tentative D call: TRBD1 (6 bases). Trimming removed 4 bases from V and 4 bases from J, with 10 bases in between. The CDR3 contains 13 residues. Germline lookup yields CDR1 SEHNR and CDR2 FQNEAQ (reference sequence). The CDR3 sequence is CASSSQGTYGYTF. Written as DNA, the CDR3 is TGTGCCAGCAGCTCCCAGGGGACCTATGGCTACACCTTC.

V is TRBV4-1 and J is TRBJ1-4, with D perhaps matching TRBD1 (6 bases). V lost 1 base to trimming and J lost 4 bases, with 13 bases between them. The CDR3 has 16 residues. The V gene's germline CDR1 is MGHRA and CDR2 YSYEKL. The CDR3 spells CASSQGLQGNNEKLFF. CDR3 nucleotide sequence: TGCGCCAGCAGCCAAGGACTACAGGGTAATAATGAAAAACTGTTTTTT.

The CDR3 loop is CAWEAGIAGRQTYGYTF. As DNA, the CDR3 is TGTGCCTGGGAGGCTGGCATAGCAGGGCGCCAAACCTATGGCTACACCTTC. The rearrangement joins TRBV30 to TRBJ1-2; D is possibly TRBD1 (5 bases). Germline lookup yields CDR1 GTSNPN and CDR2 SVGIG (reference sequence). There are 17 residues in the CDR3. V was shortened by 5 bases and J by 4 bases, with 26 bases between the two germline ends.

The CDR3 nucleotides read TGTGCCAGCCTCGATGGAGTTTATGGTGAAGCTTTCTTT. It codes for CASLDGVYGEAFF. This chain uses TRBV7-9 with TRBJ1-1; no definite D call. This CDR3 spans 13 amino acids. The germline CDR1 and CDR2 sequences are SEHNR and FQNEAQ (reference sequence). Between the trimmed V and J ends, which lost 8 bases and 7 bases, there was a span of 17 bases.

This clone appeared a single time. The rearrangement links TRBV7-9 to TRBJ1-2, with 10 bases that match TRBD1. In germline, CDR1 is SEHNR, CDR2 FQNEAQ (reference sequence). The CDR3 sequence is 15 residues long. The V and J ends lost 6 bases and 7 bases, in that order; junction bases with no gene match: 11. CDR3 DNA sequence: TGTGCCAGCAGACTGGAGGGGACAGGGGCCTTTGGCTACACCTTC. Its protein is CASRLEGTGAFGYTF.

This sequence joins TRBV27 and TRBJ1-6; 7 nucleotides match TRBD1. Germline-derived CDR1 and CDR2 are MNHEY and SMNVEV (reference sequence). The CDR3 totals 15 residues. V lost 6 bases to trimming and J lost 10 bases; unmatched junction nucleotides: 12. The CDR3 here is CASRRRQGFDSPLHF. CDR3 nucleotides: TGTGCCAGCAGGCGACGACAGGGATTTGACTCACCCCTCCACTTT.

This clone was detected only a few times. The chain employs TRBV7-9 and TRBJ1-4; a weak D match, TRBD1 (6 bases). The length of the CDR3 is 13 residues. Per the germline V gene, CDR1 is SEHNR and CDR2 is FQNEAQ (reference sequence). The V gene lost 6 bases and the J gene lost 8 bases, with 13 bases spanning the gap. CDR3: CASSFTDREKLFF. CDR3 coding DNA: TGTGCCAGCAGTTTTACGGACAGAGAAAAACTGTTTTTT.

This chain joins TRBV5-1 and TRBJ1-6; TRBD1 agrees at 8 bases. Trimming cost V 3 bases and J 9 bases; bases outside gene matches: 2. There are 13 residues in the CDR3. CDR1 and CDR2 (germline): SGHRS, YFSETQ. The CDR3 spells CASSSDRGSPLHF. Written as DNA, the CDR3 is TGCGCCAGCAGCTCCGACAGGGGTTCACCCCTCCACTTT.

This chain joins TRBV19 and TRBJ1-2, with TRBD1 as a possible D gene (6 bases). This CDR3 contains 14 residues. Between the trimmed V and J ends, which lost 5 bases and 4 bases, there was a span of 14 bases. Germline assignment: CDR1 LNHDA and CDR2 SQIVND (reference sequence). DNA of the CDR3: TGTGCCAGTAGTTTAAGACAGGCCCCCTATGGCTACACCTTC. Translation: CASSLRQAPYGYTF.

The chain is built from TRBV4-3 and TRBJ1-2; D is uncertain. V was pared by 1 base and J by 3 bases, with 6 bases between. The CDR3 length is 13 residues. The germline CDR1 and CDR2 sequences are LGHNA and YSLEER. CDR3 nucleotides: TGCGCCAGCAGCCAAGGGGCAGACTATGGCTACACCTTC. It encodes CASSQGADYGYTF.

V usage is TRBV18 and J usage is TRBJ1-1; 7 bases agree with TRBD1. Germline trimming cut 3 bases from V and 3 bases from J; bases unmatched to any gene: 13. Looked up from germline, CDR1 is KGHSH and CDR2 is LQKENI. This CDR3 has 17 amino acids. The CDR3 nucleotides are TGTGCCAGCTCACCGAGGACAGGCGTGCGGTGGTACACTGAAGCTTTCTTT. It encodes CASSPRTGVRWYTEAFF. Full variable domain (rest looked up from reference TRBV18 and TRBJ1-1): NAGVMQNPRHLVRRRGQEARLRCSPMKGHSHVYWYRQLPEEGLKFMVYLQKENIIDESGMPKERFSAEFPKEGPSILRIQQVVRGDSAAYFCASSPRTGVRWYTEAFFGQGTRLTVV.

The sample holds a few counts of this clone. J is TRBJ2-2 and V is TRBV11-2; no firm D call. Between the trimmed V and J ends, which lost 1 base and 4 bases, there was a span of 13 bases. From germline, CDR1 is SGHAT and CDR2 FQNNGV. The CDR3 has 16 residues. The CDR3, as DNA: TGTGCCAGCAGCTTAGGTCTTCAGGCGAGCACCGGGGAGCTGTTTTTT. As protein: CASSLGLQASTGELFF. Looking up the rest from reference TRBV11-2 and TRBJ2-2 gives the full variable domain: EAGVAQSPRYKIIEKRQSVAFWCNPISGHATLYWYQQILGQGPKLLIQFQNNGVVDDSQLPKDRFSAERLKGVDSTLKIQPAKLEDSAVYLCASSLGLQASTGELFFGEGSRLTVL.

The chain recombines TRBV5-4 with TRBJ1-3, with 7 positions matching TRBD1. The CDR3 is 14 residues long. Germline lookup yields CDR1 SGHNT and CDR2 YYREEE (reference sequence). The J segment lost 4 bases and the V segment lost 3 bases, leaving 4 bases of the junction unmatched. As DNA, the CDR3 is TGTGCCAGCAGCTCAGGACAGGTGGGAAACACCATATATTTT. It translates to CASSSGQVGNTIYF.

This chain links TRBV15 with TRBJ1-5; D unclear. The CDR3 sequence is 18 residues long. Trimming left V 0 bases short and J 0 bases short, with 15 bases between. Germline V gene data show CDR1 as LNHNV and CDR2 as YYDKDF (reference sequence). The chain's CDR3 is CATSRDRRSPDSNQPQHF. In DNA, the CDR3 is TGTGCCACCAGCAGAGATCGAAGGAGCCCTGATAGCAATCAGCCCCAGCATTTT.

V gene TRBV11-3 combines with J gene TRBJ1-1; a possible D gene is TRBD1 (5 bases). Trimming pared 4 bases from V and 1 base from J, leaving 7 bases between. Germline lookup yields CDR1 SGHNT and CDR2 YENEEA. The CDR3 runs 13 residues. The CDR3 region has the DNA TGTGCCAGCAGCTCCACAGGGAACACTGAAGCTTTCTTT. As protein: CASSSTGNTEAFF.

This clone has just a few counts. This rearrangement joins TRBV7-2 to TRBJ2-3; 14 bases agree with TRBD2. Germline V gene sequence: CDR1 SGHTA, CDR2 FQGNSA. V was clipped by 5 bases and J by 11 bases; unmatched bases: 9. The CDR3 extends over 15 amino acids. DNA for the CDR3: TGTGCCAGCAGCCCTAGACTAGCGGGGGGGCGTATGCAGTATTTT. Its translation: CASSPRLAGGRMQYF.

The chain carries TRBV7-9 and TRBJ1-4; 8 positions match TRBD1. The germline CDR1 and CDR2 sequences are SEHNR and FQNEAQ (reference sequence). CDR3 length equals 15 residues. Losses at the gene ends were 5 bases for V and 8 bases for J; bases not matched to a gene: 10. CDR3 in DNA: TGTGCCAGCAGCCAACTACAGGGGGTCGGAGAAAAACTGTTTTTT. It yields the protein CASSQLQGVGEKLFF.

This chain joins TRBV3-1 (or the pseudogene TRBV3-2) and TRBJ2-7, with TRBD2 as a possible D gene (5 bases). The V and J ends lost 3 bases and 2 bases respectively, with 8 bases between them. CDR1 is LGHDT, CDR2 YNNKEL, per germline (reference sequence). This CDR3 has 13 amino acids. The CDR3 sequence: CASSHPGAYEQYF. The CDR3 region has the DNA TGTGCCAGCAGCCACCCCGGGGCCTACGAGCAGTACTTC.

This clone was observed once. The V gene is TRBV6-2 or TRBV6-3, the J gene TRBJ1-6, with 8 bases matching TRBD1. CDR3 length: 16 residues. Losses at the gene ends were 6 bases for V and 3 bases for J; bases not matched to a gene: 7. The V gene's germline CDR1 is MNHEY and CDR2 SVGEGT. CDR3 protein: CASSQDRVSYNSPLHF. In DNA form, the CDR3 reads TGTGCCAGCAGCCAGGACAGGGTCAGCTATAATTCACCCCTCCACTTT.

This clone was detected a few times. This rearrangement joins TRBV7-2 to TRBJ2-3; TRBD1 is a possible D gene (6 bases). There are 17 residues in the CDR3. Per germline, CDR1 SGHTA and CDR2 FQGNSA. The V and J ends lost 3 bases and 2 bases respectively, with 18 bases between them. The CDR3 loop reads CASSLITPQGLTDTQYF. The CDR3 DNA is TGTGCCAGCAGCTTGATTACTCCCCAGGGGCTCACAGATACGCAGTATTTT.

The chain combines TRBV11-3 with TRBJ1-1; the D gene is possibly TRBD1 (6 bases). The CDR3 has 16 amino acids. V lost 0 bases to trimming and J lost 1 base, with 12 bases between them. Germline V gene sequence: CDR1 SGHNT, CDR2 YENEEA. This chain's CDR3 is CASSLETGAPNTEAFF. As DNA, the CDR3 is TGTGCCAGCAGCTTAGAGACAGGAGCCCCGAACACTGAAGCTTTCTTT. Using reference TRBV11-3 and TRBJ1-1 for the parts outside the CDR3, the full variable domain is EAGVVQSPRYKIIEKKQPVAFWCNPISGHNTLYWYLQNLGQGPELLIRYENEEAVDDSQLPKDRFSAERLKGVDSTLKIQPAELGDSAVYLCASSLETGAPNTEAFFGQGTRLTVV.

The gene calls are TRBV27 and TRBJ2-1; 8 positions agree with TRBD2. V lost 8 bases to trimming and J lost 0 bases; unmatched junction nucleotides: 9. The CDR3 has 16 amino acids. Germline assignment: CDR1 MNHEY and CDR2 SMNVEV (reference sequence). The CDR3 nucleotides are TGTGCCAGCCGGGAGGGGATCCACTCCTCCTACAATGAGCAGTTCTTC. It is translated as CASREGIHSSYNEQFF.

The chain is built from TRBV5-4 and TRBJ2-7; TRBD1 agrees at 11 bases. V lost 4 bases and J lost 2; bases outside the gene matches: 17. Germline V gene data show CDR1 as SGHNT and CDR2 as YYREEE (reference sequence). The CDR3 spans 19 residues. The CDR3: CASSGRDRGYPSAPYEQYF. CDR3 nucleotides: TGTGCCAGCAGCGGCAGGGACAGGGGGTATCCATCTGCTCCCTACGAGCAGTACTTC. Together with reference TRBV5-4 and TRBJ2-7, the CDR3 gives the full variable domain: ETGVTQSPTHLIKTRGQQVTLRCSSQSGHNTVSWYQQALGQGPQFIFQYYREEENGRGNFPPRFSGLQFPNYSSELNVNALELDDSALYLCASSGRDRGYPSAPYEQYFGPGTRLTVT.

This clone was observed once. The chain combines TRBV11-3 with TRBJ1-1; D is undetermined. Between the trimmed V and J ends, which lost 2 bases and 6 bases, there was a span of 10 bases. CDR1 is SGHNT and CDR2 is YENEEA in the germline V gene. The CDR3 spans 13 residues. CDR3 DNA: TGTGCCAGCAGCTTACGGGCGGGGTCTGAAGCTTTCTTT. As protein: CASSLRAGSEAFF.

The J gene is TRBJ1-3, the V gene TRBV7-9; D remains unclear. The germline V and J ends were trimmed by 6 bases and 4 bases, with 10 bases remaining between them. This CDR3 is built from 13 residues. Germline V gives CDR1 SEHNR, CDR2 FQNEAQ (reference sequence). The CDR3 sequence is CASSPRRGNTIYF. The CDR3 nucleotides read TGTGCCAGCAGTCCCAGGAGGGGAAACACCATATATTTT.

V and J are TRBV2 and TRBJ2-7; 9 bases fit TRBD2. V lost 4 bases and J lost 0; bases outside the gene matches: 4. The CDR3 contains 15 residues. CDR1 is SNHLY, CDR2 FYNNEI, per germline. Written as DNA, the CDR3 is TGTGCCAGCAGTGGGGGACTAGCCTACTCCTACGAGCAGTACTTC. Translation gives CASSGGLAYSYEQYF.

In this sample, this clone turned up a few times. The rearrangement joins TRBV15 to TRBJ1-5, with D possibly matching TRBD1 (6 bases). The ends were cut back, 1 base at V and 4 bases at J, with 14 bases in the middle. The CDR3 is 16 amino acids. Germline V CDR1 and CDR2: LNHNV, YYDKDF (reference sequence). CDR3: CATSRGTGTPNQPQHF. Here the CDR3 DNA reads TGTGCCACCAGCAGAGGTACCGGGACACCTAATCAGCCCCAGCATTTT.